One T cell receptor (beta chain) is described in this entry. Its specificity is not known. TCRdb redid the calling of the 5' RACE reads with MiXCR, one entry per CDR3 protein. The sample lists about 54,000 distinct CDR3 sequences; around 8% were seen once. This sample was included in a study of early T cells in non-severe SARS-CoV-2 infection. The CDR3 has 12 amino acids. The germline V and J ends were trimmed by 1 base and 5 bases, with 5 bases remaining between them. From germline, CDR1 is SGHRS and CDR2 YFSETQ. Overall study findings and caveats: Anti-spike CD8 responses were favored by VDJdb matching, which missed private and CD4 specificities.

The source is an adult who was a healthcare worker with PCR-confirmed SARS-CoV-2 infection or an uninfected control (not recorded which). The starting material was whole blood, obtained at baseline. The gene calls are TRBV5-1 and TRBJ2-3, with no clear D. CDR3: CASSLYLDTQYF. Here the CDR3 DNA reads TGCGCCAGCAGCTTGTATTTAGATACGCAGTATTTT.